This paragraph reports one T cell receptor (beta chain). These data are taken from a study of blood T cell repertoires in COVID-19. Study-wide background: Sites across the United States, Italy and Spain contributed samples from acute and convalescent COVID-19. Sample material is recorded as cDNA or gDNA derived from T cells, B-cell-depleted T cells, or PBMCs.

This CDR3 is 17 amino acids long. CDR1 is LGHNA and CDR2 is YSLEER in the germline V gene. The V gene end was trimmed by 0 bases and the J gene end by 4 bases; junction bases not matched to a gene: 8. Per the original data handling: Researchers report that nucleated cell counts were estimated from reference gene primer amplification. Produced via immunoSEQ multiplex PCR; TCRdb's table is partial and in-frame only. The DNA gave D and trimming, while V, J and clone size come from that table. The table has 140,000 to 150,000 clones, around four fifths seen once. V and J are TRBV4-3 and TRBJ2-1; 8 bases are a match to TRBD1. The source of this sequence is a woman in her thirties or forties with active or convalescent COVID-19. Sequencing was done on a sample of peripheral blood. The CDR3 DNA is TGCGCCAGCAGCCAAGACCTGACAGGGGCTTCGTACAATGAGCAGTTCTTC. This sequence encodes CASSQDLTGASYNEQFF.